This T cell receptor (beta chain) was identified during a study of glioma-infiltrating T cells after dendritic cell vaccination. Study at large: Glioblastoma patients came from Phase I and II dendritic cell vaccination trials.

This clone came up once. The germline V and J ends were trimmed by 0 bases and 7 bases, with 16 bases remaining between them. The V gene's germline CDR1 is LNHNV and CDR2 YYDKDF (reference sequence). The CDR3 is made up of 15 amino acids. Assay: immunoSEQ multiplex PCR; the TCRdb copy retains only in-frame clones and omits some. Among roughly 82,000 clones listed, roughly 90% were seen once. PBMC were collected before vaccination, two weeks after the third vaccination, and at progression. The sample was blood, taken before dendritic cell vaccination. V is TRBV15 and J is TRBJ2-7; D might be TRBD1 (6 bases). This clonotype originated in a human donor with glioblastoma. This chain's CDR3 is CATSRDPGVLGEQYF. The CDR3, as DNA: TGTGCCACCAGCAGAGATCCAGGGGTATTAGGTGAGCAGTACTTC. The whole variable domain, remainder taken from reference TRBV15 and TRBJ2-7, is DAMVIQNPRYQVTQFGKPVTLSCSQTLNHNVMYWYQQKSSQAPKLLFHYYDKDFNNEADTPDNFQSRRPNTSFCFLDIRSPGLGDTAMYLCATSRDPGVLGEQYFGPGTRLTVT.